The present T cell receptor beta chain was sequenced within a study of T-cell reconstitution after alpha-beta-depleted transplantation in children. CDR3 size: 12 residues. The V gene's germline CDR1 is DFQATT and CDR2 SNEGSKA (reference sequence). This clonotype was picked up a small number of times. Unique molecular identifiers were used to barcode this TCRbeta library. TCRdb reanalysed the PCR reads using MiXCR and keeps one entry per CDR3 protein. Counted here are around 600,000 distinct CDR3 sequences, around 17% occurring once; the ten biggest clones make up about 1.1%. Here the sequenced sample was PBMCs from the stem cell graft donor, taken from the stem cell graft. This TCR came from a human donor who donated a stem cell graft to a child with acute myeloid leukemia. This chain connects TRBV20-1 to TRBJ1-5; D is uncertain. The DNA for the CDR3 is TGCGCAATTCTAAGTGGGAATCAGCCCCAGCATTTT. Protein sequence: CAILSGNQPQHF.